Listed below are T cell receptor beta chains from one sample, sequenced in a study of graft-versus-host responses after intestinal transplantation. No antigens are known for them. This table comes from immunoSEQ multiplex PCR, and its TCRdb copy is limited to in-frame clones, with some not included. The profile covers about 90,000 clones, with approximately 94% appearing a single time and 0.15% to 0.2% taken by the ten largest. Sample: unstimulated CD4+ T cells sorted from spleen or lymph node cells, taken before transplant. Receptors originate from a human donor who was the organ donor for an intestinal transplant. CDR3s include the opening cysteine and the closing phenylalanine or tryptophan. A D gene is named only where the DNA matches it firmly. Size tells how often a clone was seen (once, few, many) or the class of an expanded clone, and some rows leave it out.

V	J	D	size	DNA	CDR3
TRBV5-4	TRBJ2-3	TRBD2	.	TGTGCCAGCAGCCAGACACCCGGGGGGACAGATACGCAGTATTTT	CASSQTPGGTDTQYF
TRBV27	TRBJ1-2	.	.	TGTGCCAGCAGTTTACTGGGGAAGGGCGGCTACACCTTC	CASSLLGKGGYTF
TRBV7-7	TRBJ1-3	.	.	TGTGCCAGCAGTGAAAAGACAGACAGCCGCCTCTCTGGAAACACCATATATTTT	CASSEKTDSRLSGNTIYF
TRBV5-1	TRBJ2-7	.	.	TGCGCCAGCAGCCCAGGGAGACAGTCCTACGAGCAGTACTTC	CASSPGRQSYEQYF
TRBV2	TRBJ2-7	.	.	TGTGCCAGCAGTGAATCAGGACGGCTCTCCTACGAGCAGTACTTC	CASSESGRLSYEQYF
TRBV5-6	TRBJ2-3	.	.	TGTGCCAGCAGCTGGAGGCTGGGAAACACAGATACGCAGTATTTT	CASSWRLGNTDTQYF
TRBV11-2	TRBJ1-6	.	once	TGTGCCAGCAGCCCTGGCAGGGACAATTCACCCCTCCACTTT	CASSPGRDNSPLHF
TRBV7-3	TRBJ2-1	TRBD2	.	TGTGCCAGCAGCTTATATACTAGCGATGAGCAGTTCTTC	CASSLYTSDEQFF
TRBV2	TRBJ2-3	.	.	TGTGCCAGCCGAGAAGGTACGCAGTATTTT	CASREGTQYF
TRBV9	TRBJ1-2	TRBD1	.	TGTGCCAGCAGCGTCGGACAGGGCGGTAACTATGGCTACACCTTC	CASSVGQGGNYGYTF
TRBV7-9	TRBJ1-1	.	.	TGTGCCAGCAGCTTTCTGAACACTGAAGCTTTCTTT	CASSFLNTEAFF
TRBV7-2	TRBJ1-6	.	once	TGTGCCAGCAGCTTAGACCTGAGCCGGCTCTCCTATAATTCACCCCTCCACTTT	CASSLDLSRLSYNSPLHF
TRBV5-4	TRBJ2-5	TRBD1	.	TGTGCCAGCAGCCCCGGACAGGGCATCCAAGAGACCCAGTACTTC	CASSPGQGIQETQYF
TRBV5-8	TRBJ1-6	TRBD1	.	TGTGCCAGCAGGGTGGGCGGGACAGCTTATTCACCCCTCCACTTT	CASRVGGTAYSPLHF
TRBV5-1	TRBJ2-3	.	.	TGCGCCAGCAGCTTGGAATTCAAAACAGATACGCAGTATTTT	CASSLEFKTDTQYF
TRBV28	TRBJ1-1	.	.	TGTGCCAGCAGTTTCCAGTGGAACACTGAAGCTTTCTTT	CASSFQWNTEAFF
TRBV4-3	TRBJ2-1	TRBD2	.	TGCGCCAGCAGCCAAGAGGTGACGGTAGCGGGGGGCTACAATGAGCAGTTCTTC	CASSQEVTVAGGYNEQFF
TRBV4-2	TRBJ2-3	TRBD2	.	TGTGCCAGCAGTCCTCGACTAGCGGGGGCGTTCACAGATACGCAGTATTTT	CASSPRLAGAFTDTQYF
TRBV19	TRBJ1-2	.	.	TGTGCCAGTAGTATTCTCAGGGTGAACTTGCCACAGGTTGGCTACACCTTC	CASSILRVNLPQVGYTF
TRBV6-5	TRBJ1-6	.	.	TGTGCCAGCACACAGGGCCATAATTCACCCCTCCACTTT	CASTQGHNSPLHF
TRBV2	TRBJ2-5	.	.	TGTGCCAGCAGACAGATTGAAGAGACCCAGTACTTC	CASRQIEETQYF
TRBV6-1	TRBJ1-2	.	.	TGTGCCAGCAGTGAAGACAGGGTCTATGGCTACACCTTC	CASSEDRVYGYTF
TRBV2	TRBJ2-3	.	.	TGTGCCAGCAGGCGGGGCGAGGCGACAGATACGCAGTATTTT	CASRRGEATDTQYF
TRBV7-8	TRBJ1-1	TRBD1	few	TGTGCCAGCAGTAACAGGGGGAGGGGGACTGAAGCTTTCTTT	CASSNRGRGTEAFF
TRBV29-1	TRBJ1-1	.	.	TGCAGCGTTGATGGCAGGGGGAACACTGAAGCTTTCTTT	CSVDGRGNTEAFF
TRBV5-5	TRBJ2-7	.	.	TGTGCCAGCAGCCCGGGACCGCTTTTAATGGAGCAGTACTTC	CASSPGPLLMEQYF
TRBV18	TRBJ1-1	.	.	TGTGCCAGCTCACCGGGGTCGATGAACACTGAAGCTTTCTTT	CASSPGSMNTEAFF
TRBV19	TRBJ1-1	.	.	TGTGCCAGTAGTATTGACAGAAACACTGAAGCTTTCTTT	CASSIDRNTEAFF
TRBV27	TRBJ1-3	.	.	TGTGCCAGCAGACTTACAGGGTCTTCTGGAAACACCATATATTTT	CASRLTGSSGNTIYF
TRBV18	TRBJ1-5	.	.	TGTGCCAGCTCACCGGATCCTGAACGGTCCCAGCATTTT	CASSPDPERSQHF
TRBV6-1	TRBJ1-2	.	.	TGTGCCAGCAGTGCACTATCAGGTGACTATGGCTACACCTTC	CASSALSGDYGYTF
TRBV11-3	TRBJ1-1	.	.	TGTGCCAGCAGCTCACGACAGCAGAACACTGAAGCTTTCTTT	CASSSRQQNTEAFF
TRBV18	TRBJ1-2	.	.	TGTGCCAGCTCACCAGAGTCGACAGCCCGAAGCTACACCTTC	CASSPESTARSYTF
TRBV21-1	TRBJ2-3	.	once	TGTGCCAGCATCCTTAGGACAGACCCTTATTGCACAGATACGCAGTATTTT	CASILRTDPYCTDTQYF
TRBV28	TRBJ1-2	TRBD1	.	TGTGCCAGCAGTTACGCGGACAGGGCCCGAATTGGCTACACCTTC	CASSYADRARIGYTF
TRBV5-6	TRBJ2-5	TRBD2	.	TGTGCCAGCAGCCCTCGACTAGCGGGGTTACAAGAGACCCAGTACTTC	CASSPRLAGLQETQYF
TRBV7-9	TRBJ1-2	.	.	TGTGCCAGCAGCTTAGCGGGTAATGGCTACACCTTC	CASSLAGNGYTF
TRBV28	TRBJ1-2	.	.	TGTGCCAGCAGTTTCGAGTATAACTATGGCTACACCTTC	CASSFEYNYGYTF
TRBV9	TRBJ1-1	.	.	TGTGCCACGCTTCGGGGCCACAACACTGAAGCTTTCTTT	CATLRGHNTEAFF
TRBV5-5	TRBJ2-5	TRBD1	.	TGTGCCAGCAGCCTCCAAACCAGGGGGACGCAAGAGACCCAGTACTTC	CASSLQTRGTQETQYF
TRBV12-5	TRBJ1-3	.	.	TGTGCTAGTGGCCGGGAGTGGAGCTCTGGAAACACCATATATTTT	CASGREWSSGNTIYF
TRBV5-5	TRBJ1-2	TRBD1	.	TGTGCCAGCAGCCAGAAGGGGGGACAGGAGTTCTATGGCTACACCTTC	CASSQKGGQEFYGYTF
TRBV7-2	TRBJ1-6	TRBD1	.	TGTGCCAGCAGCTCCAGGACAGGGGCAACATCACCCCTCCACTTT	CASSSRTGATSPLHF
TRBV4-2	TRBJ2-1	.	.	TGTGCCAGCAGCCAAGTTCGTCTAGGGGGGTCCTACAATGAGCAGTTCTTC	CASSQVRLGGSYNEQFF
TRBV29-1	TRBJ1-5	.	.	TGCAGCGTTGGGGGCAATCAGCCCCAGCATTTT	CSVGGNQPQHF
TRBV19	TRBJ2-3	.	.	TGTGCCAGTAGTATAGGGACCCAGGGGCGAGTAACAGATACGCAGTATTTT	CASSIGTQGRVTDTQYF
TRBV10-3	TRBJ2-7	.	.	TGTGCCATCAGTGAGTCGTCGTCGGTGGTACAATACGAGCAGTACTTC	CAISESSSVVQYEQYF
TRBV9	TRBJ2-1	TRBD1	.	TGTGCCAGCAGCGAGGGAAAGACAGGGGGCGTCCACAATGAGCAGTTCTTC	CASSEGKTGGVHNEQFF
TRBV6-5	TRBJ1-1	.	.	TGTGCCAGCAGTGAGGGACGGCAGAACACTGAAGCTTTCTTT	CASSEGRQNTEAFF
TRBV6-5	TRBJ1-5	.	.	TGTGCCAGCAGTGGGGGGAGTAGCAATCAGCCCCAGCATTTT	CASSGGSSNQPQHF
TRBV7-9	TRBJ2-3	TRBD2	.	TGTGCCAGCAGCTTCGCCGGACTAGCGGGCACAGATACGCAGTATTTT	CASSFAGLAGTDTQYF
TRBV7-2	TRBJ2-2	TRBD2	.	TGTGCCAGCAGCTCTTCCGGGACTAGCGGGGCGAACACCGGGGAGCTGTTTTTT	CASSSSGTSGANTGELFF
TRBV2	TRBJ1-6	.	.	TGTGCCAGCAGTGAATCCGGCGGCGACCCCCTCCACTTT	CASSESGGDPLHF
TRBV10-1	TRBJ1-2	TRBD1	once	TGCGCCAGCAGCCTTCCCTTTGGCAGGGGGCGAGGCTACACCTTC	CASSLPFGRGRGYTF
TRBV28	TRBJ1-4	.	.	TGTGCCGCTAGGGAGACCCCAACGGGAAAACTGTTTTTT	CAARETPTGKLFF